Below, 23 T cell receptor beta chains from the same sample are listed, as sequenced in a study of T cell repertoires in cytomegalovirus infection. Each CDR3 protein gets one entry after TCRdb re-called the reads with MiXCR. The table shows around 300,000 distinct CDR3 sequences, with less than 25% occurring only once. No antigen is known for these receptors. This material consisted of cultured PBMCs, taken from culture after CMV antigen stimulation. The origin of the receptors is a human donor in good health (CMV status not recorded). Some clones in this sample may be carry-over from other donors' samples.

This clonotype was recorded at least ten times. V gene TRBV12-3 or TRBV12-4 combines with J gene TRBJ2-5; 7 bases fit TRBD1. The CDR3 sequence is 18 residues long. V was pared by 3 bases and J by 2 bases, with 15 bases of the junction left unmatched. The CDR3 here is CASSFPSGLRGPQETQYF. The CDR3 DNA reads TGTGCCAGCAGTTTTCCGAGCGGATTAAGGGGGCCTCAAGAGACCCAGTACTTC.

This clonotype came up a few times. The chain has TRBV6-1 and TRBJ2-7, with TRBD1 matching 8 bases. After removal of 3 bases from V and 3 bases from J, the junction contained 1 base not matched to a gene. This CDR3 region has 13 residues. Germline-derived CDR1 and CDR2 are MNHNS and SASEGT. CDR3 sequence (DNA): TGTGCCAGCAGTGAGGACAGGGACTACGAGCAGTACGTC. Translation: CASSEDRDYEQYV.

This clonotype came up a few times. The CDR3 is CASRDRGREKLFF. CDR3 nucleotide sequence: TGTGCCAGCCGGGACAGGGGGCGTGAAAAACTGTTTTTT. The genes are TRBV12-3 or TRBV12-4 and TRBJ1-4, with 12 bases matching TRBD1. The CDR3 is 13 residues long. J gave up 7 bases and V 8 bases, and 2 bases lay outside the gene matches.

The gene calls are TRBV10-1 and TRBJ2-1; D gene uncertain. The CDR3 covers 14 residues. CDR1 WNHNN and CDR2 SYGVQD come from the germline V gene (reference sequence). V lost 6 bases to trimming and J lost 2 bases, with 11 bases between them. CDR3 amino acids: CASSAAFPYNEQFF. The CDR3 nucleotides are TGCGCCAGCAGCGCGGCATTTCCCTACAATGAGCAGTTCTTC.

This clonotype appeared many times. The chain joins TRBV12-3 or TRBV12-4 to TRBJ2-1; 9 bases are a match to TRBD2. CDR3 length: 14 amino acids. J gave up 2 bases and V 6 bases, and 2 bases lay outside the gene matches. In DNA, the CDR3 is TGTGCCAGCAGACCTAGCGGGACCTACAATGAGCAGTTCTTC. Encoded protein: CASRPSGTYNEQFF.

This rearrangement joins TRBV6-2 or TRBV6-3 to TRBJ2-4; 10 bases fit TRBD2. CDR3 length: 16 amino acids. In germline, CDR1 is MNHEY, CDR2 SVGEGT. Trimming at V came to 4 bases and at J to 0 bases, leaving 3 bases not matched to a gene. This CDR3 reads CASSSSGSLAKNIQYF. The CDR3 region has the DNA TGTGCCAGCAGTTCTAGCGGGAGTCTAGCCAAAAACATTCAGTACTTC.

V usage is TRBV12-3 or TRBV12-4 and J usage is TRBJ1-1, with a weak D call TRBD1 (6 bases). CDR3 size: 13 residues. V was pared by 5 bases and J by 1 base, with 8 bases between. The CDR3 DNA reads TGTGCCAGCAGTCAGGGGCAGAACACTGAAGCTTTCTTT. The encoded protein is CASSQGQNTEAFF.

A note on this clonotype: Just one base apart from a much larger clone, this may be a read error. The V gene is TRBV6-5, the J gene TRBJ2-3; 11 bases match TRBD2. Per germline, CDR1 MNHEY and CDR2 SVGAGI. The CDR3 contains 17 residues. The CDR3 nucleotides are TGTGCCCGCAGTTACAGTTTAGCGGGAGGGCCTGGAGATACGCAGTATTTT. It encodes CARSYSLAGGPGDTQYF.

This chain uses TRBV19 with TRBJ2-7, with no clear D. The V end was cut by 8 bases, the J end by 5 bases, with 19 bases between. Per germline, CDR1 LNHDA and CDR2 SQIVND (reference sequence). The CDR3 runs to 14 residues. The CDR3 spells CASGSRPNADEQYF. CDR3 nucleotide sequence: TGTGCCAGTGGTTCTAGGCCGAACGCAGACGAGCAGTACTTC. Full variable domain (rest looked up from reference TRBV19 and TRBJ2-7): DGGITQSPKYLFRKEGQNVTLSCEQNLNHDAMYWYRQDPGQGLRLIYYSQIVNDFQKGDIAEGYSVSREKKESFPLTVTSAQKNPTAFYLCASGSRPNADEQYFGPGTRLTVT.

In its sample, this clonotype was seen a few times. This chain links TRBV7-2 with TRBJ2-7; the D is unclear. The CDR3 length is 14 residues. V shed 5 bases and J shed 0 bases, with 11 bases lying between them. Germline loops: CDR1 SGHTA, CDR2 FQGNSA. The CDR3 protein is CASSLGRYSYEQYF. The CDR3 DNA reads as TGTGCCAGCAGCCTAGGACGGTACTCCTACGAGCAGTACTTC. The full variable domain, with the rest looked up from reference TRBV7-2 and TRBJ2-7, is GAGVSQSPSNKVTEKGKDVELRCDPISGHTALYWYRQSLGQGLEFLIYFQGNSAPDKSGLPSDRFSAERTGGSVSTLTIQRTQQEDSAVYLCASSLGRYSYEQYFGPGTRLTVT.

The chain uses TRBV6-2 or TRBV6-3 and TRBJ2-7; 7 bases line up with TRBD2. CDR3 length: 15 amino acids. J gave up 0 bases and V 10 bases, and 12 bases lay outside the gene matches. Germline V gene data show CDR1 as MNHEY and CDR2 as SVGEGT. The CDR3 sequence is CATTRASGRSYEQYV. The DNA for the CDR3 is TGTGCCACCACGAGGGCTAGCGGCCGCTCCTACGAGCAGTACGTC.

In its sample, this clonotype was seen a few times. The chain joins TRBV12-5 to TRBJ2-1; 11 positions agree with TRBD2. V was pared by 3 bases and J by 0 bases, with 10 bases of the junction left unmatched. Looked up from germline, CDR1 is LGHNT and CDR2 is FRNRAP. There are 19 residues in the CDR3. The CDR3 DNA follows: TGTGCTAGTGGTTTTCCGGGACTAGCGGAGAAGAGCTCCTACAATGAGCAGTTCTTC. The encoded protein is CASGFPGLAEKSSYNEQFF.

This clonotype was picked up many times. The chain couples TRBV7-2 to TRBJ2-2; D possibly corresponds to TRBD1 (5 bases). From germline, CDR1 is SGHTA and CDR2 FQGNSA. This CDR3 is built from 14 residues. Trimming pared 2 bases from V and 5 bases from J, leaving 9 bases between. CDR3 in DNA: TGTGCCAGCAGCTTAAGTAGACAGACCGGGGAGCTGTTTTTT. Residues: CASSLSRQTGELFF.

The CDR3 nucleotides are TGTGCCAGCAGTTCCCCCCCGCATACGCAGTATTTT. Its translation is CASSSPPHTQYF. The chain combines TRBV27 with TRBJ2-3; D is unclear. Trimming took 4 bases from V and 7 from J, leaving 9 bases between them. There are 12 residues in the CDR3. Germline assignment: CDR1 MNHEY and CDR2 SMNVEV (reference sequence).

DNA for the CDR3: TGTGCCAGCACCCCCAACGGACCCAACACAGATACGCAGTATTTT. Translation gives CASTPNGPNTDTQYF. The V call is TRBV6-5, the J call TRBJ2-3; no definite D call. CDR1 is MNHEY, CDR2 SVGAGI, per germline. This CDR3 is built from 15 residues. Between the trimmed V and J ends, which lost 7 bases and 2 bases, there was a span of 16 bases.

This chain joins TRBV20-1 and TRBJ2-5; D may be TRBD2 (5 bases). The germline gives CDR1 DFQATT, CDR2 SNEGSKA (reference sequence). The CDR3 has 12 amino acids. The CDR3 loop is CSFSASVETQYF. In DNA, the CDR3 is TGCAGCTTTAGCGCGAGTGTGGAGACCCAGTACTTC.

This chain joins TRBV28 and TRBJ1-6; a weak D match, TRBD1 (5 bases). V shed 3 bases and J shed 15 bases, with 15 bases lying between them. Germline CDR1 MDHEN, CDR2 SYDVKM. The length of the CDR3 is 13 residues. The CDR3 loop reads CASSLGRPSNLHF. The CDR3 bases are TGTGCCAGCAGTTTGGGACGGCCTAGTAACCTCCACTTT.

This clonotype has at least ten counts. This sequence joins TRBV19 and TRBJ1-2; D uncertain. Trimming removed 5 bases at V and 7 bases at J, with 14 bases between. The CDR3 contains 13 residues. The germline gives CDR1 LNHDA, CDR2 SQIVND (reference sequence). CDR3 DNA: TGTGCCAGTAGTCGGAATCAGAGGAGTGGCTACACCTTC. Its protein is CASSRNQRSGYTF.

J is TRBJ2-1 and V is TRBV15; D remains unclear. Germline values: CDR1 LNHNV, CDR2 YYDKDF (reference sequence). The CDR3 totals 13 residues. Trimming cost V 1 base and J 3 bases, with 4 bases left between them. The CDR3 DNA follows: TGTGCCACCAGCAGAGGCGGCTACAATGAGCAGTTCTTC. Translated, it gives CATSRGGYNEQFF.

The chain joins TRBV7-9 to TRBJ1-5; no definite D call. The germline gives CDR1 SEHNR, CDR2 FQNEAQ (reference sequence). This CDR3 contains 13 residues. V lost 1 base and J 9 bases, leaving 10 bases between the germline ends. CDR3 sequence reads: CASSLGTTGPQHF. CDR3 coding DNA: TGTGCCAGCAGCTTAGGGACGACTGGGCCCCAGCATTTT.

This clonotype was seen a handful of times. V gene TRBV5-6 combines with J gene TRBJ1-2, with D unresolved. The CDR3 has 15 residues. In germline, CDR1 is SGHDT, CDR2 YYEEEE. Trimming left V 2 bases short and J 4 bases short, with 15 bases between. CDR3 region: CASSLSRGGSYGYTF. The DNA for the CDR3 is TGTGCCAGCAGCTTAAGTCGAGGAGGGAGCTATGGCTACACCTTC. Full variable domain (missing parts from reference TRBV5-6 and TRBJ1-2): DAGVTQSPTHLIKTRGQQVTLRCSPKSGHDTVSWYQQALGQGPQFIFQYYEEEERQRGNFPDRFSGHQFPNYSSELNVNALLLGDSALYLCASSLSRGGSYGYTFGSGTRLTVV.

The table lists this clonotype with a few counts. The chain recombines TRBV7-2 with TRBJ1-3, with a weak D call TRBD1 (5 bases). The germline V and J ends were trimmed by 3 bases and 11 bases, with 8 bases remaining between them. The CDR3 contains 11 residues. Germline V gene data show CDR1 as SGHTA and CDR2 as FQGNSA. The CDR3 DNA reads TGTGCCAGCAGCTTTCGGGGCCCCATATATTTT. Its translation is CASSFRGPIYF.

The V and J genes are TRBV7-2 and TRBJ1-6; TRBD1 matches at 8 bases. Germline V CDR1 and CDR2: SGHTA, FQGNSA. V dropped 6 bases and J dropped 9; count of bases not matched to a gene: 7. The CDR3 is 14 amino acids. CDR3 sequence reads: CASRRTGQSSPLHF. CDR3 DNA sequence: TGTGCCAGCAGAAGGACAGGGCAGAGTTCACCCCTCCACTTT.